Listed below are T cell receptor beta chains from one sample, sequenced in a study of blood T cells in healthy people across ages. From the 5' RACE reads, TCRdb called clonotypes with MiXCR, one entry per CDR3 protein. Altogether 630,000 or so distinct CDR3 sequences are present, less than 40% being singletons, with the ten largest covering roughly 14%. The material sequenced was blood. The receptors shown here come from a woman of 80 years or more in good health. CDR3s include the opening cysteine and the closing phenylalanine or tryptophan. D genes are given only for firm matches. Clone size is not always given. Where it is, it says once, few, many or a class for expanded clones.

D gene | clone size | J gene | V gene | CDR3 protein | CDR3 DNA
NA | few | TRBJ1-1 | TRBV29-1 | CSVGYGMNTEAFF | TGCAGCGTTGGGTACGGGATGAACACTGAAGCTTTCTTT
NA | many | TRBJ2-7 | TRBV18 | CASSSGAGSYEQYF | TGTGCCAGCAGTTCGGGGGCAGGCTCCTACGAGCAGTACTTC
NA | NA | TRBJ1-1 | TRBV7-2 | CASSPRGLAGTEAFF | TGTGCCAGCAGCCCCCGGGGTCTCGCTGGGACTGAAGCTTTCTTT
NA | many | TRBJ1-2 | TRBV24-1 | CATSEGYGYTF | TGTGCCACCAGTGAAGGATATGGCTACACCTTC
TRBD2 | many | TRBJ2-3 | TRBV20-1 | CSARDILAGKQDTQYF | TGCAGTGCTAGGGATATACTAGCGGGGAAGCAAGATACGCAGTATTTT
NA | many | TRBJ2-3 | TRBV29-1 | CSALRDMLLDTQYF | TGCAGCGCACTCCGGGACATGCTTCTTGATACGCAGTATTTT
NA | few | TRBJ2-1 | TRBV18 | CASSPPGRETYNEQFF | TGTGCCAGCTCACCACCGGGCCGGGAAACCTACAATGAGCAGTTCTTC
TRBD1 | many | TRBJ2-5 | TRBV7-6 | CASSPNRGETQYF | TGTGCCAGCAGCCCAAACAGGGGAGAGACCCAGTACTTC
NA | NA | TRBJ1-4 | TRBV28 | CASEGAIEKLFF | TGTGCCAGCGAAGGAGCCATTGAAAAACTGTTTTTT
TRBD1 | NA | TRBJ1-1 | TRBV7-2 | CASSFPTGDNTEAFF | TGTGCCAGCAGCTTTCCGACAGGGGATAACACTGAAGCTTTCTTT
NA | NA | TRBJ2-1 | TRBV5-7 | CAGSLEGRHQETRFF | TGTGCCGGCAGCTTGGAAGGTCGGCATCAAGAGACCCGGTTCTTC
TRBD2 | few | TRBJ2-5 | TRBV29-1 | CSVAGTSFYEQYF | TGCAGCGTTGCCGGGACTAGTTTCTATGAGCAGTACTTC
TRBD2 | many | TRBJ2-1 | TRBV5-1 | CASSSSKARTSIHEQFF | TGCGCCAGCAGCTCTTCCAAAGCGAGGACTAGCATCCATGAGCAGTTCTTC
NA | many | TRBJ2-2 | TRBV11-2 | CASSLLRAGELFF | TGTGCCAGCAGCTTATTGAGAGCCGGGGAGCTGTTTTTT
TRBD2 | few | TRBJ2-7 | TRBV29-1 | CSVEDSGGSYEQYF | TGCAGCGTTGAAGATTCGGGGGGCTCCTACGAGCAGTACTTC
TRBD1 | NA | TRBJ2-3 | TRBV5-8 | CAGSLPRTGAATDTQYF | TGTGCCGGCAGCCTTCCAAGGACAGGGGCCGCCACAGATACGCAGTATTTT
TRBD1 | many | TRBJ2-5 | TRBV5-1 | CASSGSGGQETQYF | TGCGCCAGCAGTGGGTCAGGGGGCCAAGAGACCCAGTACTTC
NA | NA | TRBJ1-5 | TRBV4-2 | CASSELRTANNQPQHF | TGTGCCAGCAGCGAACTCCGGACCGCGAACAATCAGCCCCAGCATTTT